One sample yielded the 21 T cell receptor beta chains listed below, sequenced in a study of T cell repertoires in cytomegalovirus infection. TCRdb used MiXCR to reprocess the reads, holding one entry per CDR3 protein. The sample lists fewer than 400,000 distinct CDR3 sequences; 15% to 20% were seen once. Sequenced sample: PBMCs. The receptors shown here come from a human donor in good health (CMV status not recorded). Some clones in this sample may be carry-over from other donors' samples.

The chain links TRBV19 to TRBJ1-2; 8 positions agree with TRBD1. V was clipped by 7 bases and J by 2 bases; unmatched bases: 6. In germline, CDR1 is LNHDA, CDR2 SQIVND (reference sequence). The CDR3 loop spans 14 amino acids. DNA of the CDR3: TGTGCCAGTAACCCGACAGGGGCAAACTATGGCTACACCTTC. Protein sequence: CASNPTGANYGYTF.

This clonotype has ten or more counts. The chain employs TRBV7-9 and TRBJ2-5; tentatively, D is TRBD1 (6 bases). The V and J ends lost 5 bases and 5 bases respectively, with 15 bases between them. CDR3 length equals 14 residues. Germline CDR1 reads SEHNR; CDR2 reads FQNEAQ (reference sequence). CDR3 nucleotides: TGTGCCAGCAGCCCAAGGGGGTTCGTCGAGACCCAGTACTTC. This gives the protein CASSPRGFVETQYF.

This clonotype was observed many times. The chain is built from TRBV12-3 or TRBV12-4 and TRBJ1-5, with unresolved D. The CDR3 runs 14 residues. V lost 5 bases, J lost 5 bases, and 13 bases lay in between. CDR3 sequence reads: CASSPLTWDQPQHF. The CDR3 DNA reads as TGTGCCAGCAGTCCCCTGACGTGGGATCAGCCCCAGCATTTT.

This clonotype appeared a few times. For the CDR3, the DNA is TGTGCCAGCTCTTGGACCCCCTATGGCTACACCTTC. It codes for CASSWTPYGYTF. This chain uses TRBV12-3 or TRBV12-4 with TRBJ1-2; D unclear. Trimming stripped 8 bases from V and 4 bases from J, with 11 bases between. This CDR3 has 12 residues.

Many counts were recorded for this clonotype. V is TRBV7-9 and J is TRBJ2-1; perhaps TRBD2 as D (6 bases). V lost 5 bases, J lost 10 bases, and 21 bases lay in between. The length of the CDR3 is 15 residues. Germline V gene data show CDR1 as SEHNR and CDR2 as FQNEAQ (reference sequence). The CDR3 DNA reads TGTGCCAGCAGCCTCTCGGGACGGGGGTTGGGGGAGCAGTTCTTC. Its translation is CASSLSGRGLGEQFF.

This chain connects TRBV20-1 to TRBJ1-2, with TRBD1 identical over 12 bases. CDR1 DFQATT and CDR2 SNEGSKA come from the germline V gene (reference sequence). The CDR3 has 13 amino acids. Trimming took 5 bases from V and 11 from J; bases not matched to a gene: 9. As DNA, the CDR3 is TGCAGTGCTCAACCGGGACAGGGGGCTTTGTACACCTTC. This encodes CSAQPGQGALYTF.

This clonotype was found many times. The V and J genes are TRBV7-8 and TRBJ2-3; D unresolved. The CDR3 spans 13 residues. Trimming stripped 8 bases from V and 0 bases from J, with 9 bases between. CDR1 SGHVS and CDR2 FQNEAQ come from the germline V gene. This CDR3 is CASGFTSTDTQYF. In DNA, the CDR3 is TGTGCCAGCGGGTTTACGAGCACAGATACGCAGTATTTT.

The chain links TRBV6-6 to TRBJ1-5; D possibly corresponds to TRBD1 (5 bases). Germline V gives CDR1 MNHNY, CDR2 SVGAGI (reference sequence). Trimming cost V 6 bases and J 0 bases, with 9 bases left between them. The CDR3 spans 14 residues. CDR3 nucleotide sequence: TGTGCCAGCAGAAGGGGTTATAGCAATCAGCCCCAGCATTTT. Protein sequence: CASRRGYSNQPQHF.

There are many counts of this clonotype. The chain combines TRBV4-3 with TRBJ1-5; 8 bases are a match to TRBD1. V was clipped by 1 base and J by 6 bases; unmatched bases: 2. This CDR3 is built from 14 residues. Germline CDR1 LGHNA, CDR2 YSLEER. The CDR3 region has the DNA TGCGCCAGCAGCCAAGGACAGGGGATTCAGCCCCAGCATTTT. This codes for CASSQGQGIQPQHF.

V and J are TRBV12-3 or TRBV12-4 and TRBJ2-7; 7 bases agree with TRBD1. The junction had 3 bases not matched to a gene; V was cut back by 3 bases and J by 4 bases. This CDR3 spans 13 amino acids. The CDR3 reads CASSFGQEYEQYF. The CDR3 DNA reads TGTGCCAGCAGTTTCGGACAGGAGTACGAGCAGTACTTC.

CDR3 in DNA: TGTGCCAGCAGCCAAGATATGGGACAGGGAGGCGATGAGCAGTTCTTC. Protein sequence: CASSQDMGQGGDEQFF. This sequence joins TRBV3-1 and TRBJ2-1; TRBD1 aligns across 9 bases. Trimming cost V 0 bases and J 8 bases; bases outside gene matches: 8. CDR3 length: 16 residues. The V gene's germline CDR1 is LGHDT and CDR2 YNNKEL (reference sequence).

The J gene is TRBJ1-5, the V gene TRBV12-3 or TRBV12-4; D not resolved. Trimming stripped 2 bases from V and 4 bases from J, with 12 bases between. This CDR3 contains 15 residues. For the CDR3, the DNA is TGTGCCAGCAGTTTAAGGGCGATGGGGAATCAGCCCCAGCATTTT. Protein sequence: CASSLRAMGNQPQHF.

The chain is built from TRBV2 and TRBJ2-7; TRBD2 matches 7 bases. CDR1 is SNHLY, CDR2 FYNNEI, per germline. The CDR3 has 13 residues. Losses at the gene ends were 6 bases for V and 5 bases for J; bases not matched to a gene: 7. The CDR3 region is CASSRGSFDEQYF. CDR3 DNA sequence: TGTGCCAGCAGCCGCGGGAGTTTCGACGAGCAGTACTTC. Variable domain in full (rest from reference TRBV2 and TRBJ2-7): EPEVTQTPSHQVTQMGQEVILRCVPISNHLYFYWYRQILGQKVEFLVSFYNNEISEKSEIFDDQFSVERPDGSNFTLKIRSTKLEDSAMYFCASSRGSFDEQYFGPGTRLTVT.

The sample holds many counts of this clonotype. The V gene is TRBV6-2 or TRBV6-3, the J gene TRBJ2-7; 11 bases are shared with TRBD2. CDR1 MNHEY and CDR2 SVGEGT come from the germline V gene. Trimming removed 8 bases from V and 3 bases from J; junction bases left unmatched: 3. This CDR3 has 13 residues. The CDR3 loop is CASLLAGGYEQYF. The DNA for the CDR3 is TGTGCCAGCCTCCTAGCGGGAGGCTACGAGCAGTACTTC.

The chain recombines TRBV12-3 or TRBV12-4 with TRBJ2-7; 7 nucleotides align to TRBD1. The V and J ends lost 5 bases and 4 bases, in that order; junction bases with no gene match: 8. There are 14 residues in the CDR3. The CDR3, as DNA: TGTGCCAGCAGTACGGAGACAGGGCCGTACGAGCAGTACTTC. Protein: CASSTETGPYEQYF.

This clonotype appeared many times. This rearrangement joins TRBV15 to TRBJ2-4; 7 bases are a match to TRBD1. The V gene's germline CDR1 is LNHNV and CDR2 YYDKDF (reference sequence). The CDR3 has 13 amino acids. Trimming removed 5 bases from V and 13 bases from J; junction bases left unmatched: 11. The CDR3 is CATSDRAGANQYF. In nucleotides, the CDR3 is TGTGCCACCAGCGACAGGGCAGGGGCTAACCAGTACTTC. Combining the CDR3 with reference TRBV15 and TRBJ2-4 gives the whole variable domain DAMVIQNPRYQVTQFGKPVTLSCSQTLNHNVMYWYQQKSSQAPKLLFHYYDKDFNNEADTPDNFQSRRPNTSFCFLDIRSPGLGDTAMYLCATSDRAGANQYFGAGTRLSVL.

A few counts support this clonotype. This chain uses TRBV7-8 with TRBJ1-6; 9 bases agree with TRBD1. Looked up from germline, CDR1 is SGHVS and CDR2 is FQNEAQ. J gave up 8 bases and V 4 bases, and 9 bases lay outside the gene matches. The CDR3 contains 16 residues. CDR3 loop: CASSSPGGQGHSPLHF. CDR3 DNA: TGTGCCAGCAGCTCACCCGGGGGACAGGGTCATTCACCCCTCCACTTT.

At least ten counts were recorded for this clonotype. This chain connects TRBV7-2 to TRBJ1-2, with D unclear. The CDR3 is 11 residues long. V shed 2 bases and J shed 4 bases, with 2 bases lying between them. CDR1 and CDR2 (germline): SGHTA, FQGNSA. The CDR3 is CASSLSYGYTF. CDR3 DNA sequence: TGTGCCAGCAGCTTAAGCTATGGCTACACCTTC. Full variable domain (remainder filled in from reference TRBV7-2 and TRBJ1-2): GAGVSQSPSNKVTEKGKDVELRCDPISGHTALYWYRQSLGQGLEFLIYFQGNSAPDKSGLPSDRFSAERTGGSVSTLTIQRTQQEDSAVYLCASSLSYGYTFGSGTRLTVV.

This clonotype was counted a few times. V gene TRBV3-1 combines with J gene TRBJ2-5, with D uncertain. V gave up 0 bases and J gave up 1 base, with 9 bases separating them. Germline CDR1 reads LGHDT; CDR2 reads YNNKEL (reference sequence). The CDR3 sequence is 15 residues long. The CDR3 sequence is CASSQEGRLQETQYF. Here the CDR3 DNA reads TGTGCCAGCAGCCAAGAAGGCAGACTCCAAGAGACCCAGTACTTC.

This clonotype has ten or more counts. Here the CDR3 DNA reads TGTGCCAGCAGCCGAGCCGGCGGGTCCTTCCTTTACAATGAGCAGTTCTTC. It is translated as CASSRAGGSFLYNEQFF. The gene calls are TRBV7-8 and TRBJ2-1; D possibly corresponds to TRBD2 (5 bases). The V end was cut by 5 bases, the J end by 4 bases, with 21 bases between. CDR3 length equals 17 residues. Germline V CDR1 and CDR2: SGHVS, FQNEAQ. Based on the CDR3 plus reference TRBV7-8 and TRBJ2-1, the full variable domain is GAGVSQSPRYKVAKRGQDVALRCDPISGHVSLFWYQQALGQGPEFLTYFQNEAQLDKSGLPSDRFFAERPEGSVSTLKIQRTQQEDSAVYLCASSRAGGSFLYNEQFFGPGTRLTVL.

This clonotype was seen a handful of times. This rearrangement joins TRBV29-1 to TRBJ2-1; 7 bases are a match to TRBD2. Germline trimming cut 6 bases from V and 9 bases from J; bases unmatched to any gene: 11. The CDR3 extends over 13 amino acids. Germline CDR1 is SQVTM and CDR2 is ANQGSEA. CDR3 protein: CSVGAGLRSEQFF. CDR3 DNA sequence: TGCAGCGTCGGAGCGGGGCTCAGAAGTGAGCAGTTCTTC.